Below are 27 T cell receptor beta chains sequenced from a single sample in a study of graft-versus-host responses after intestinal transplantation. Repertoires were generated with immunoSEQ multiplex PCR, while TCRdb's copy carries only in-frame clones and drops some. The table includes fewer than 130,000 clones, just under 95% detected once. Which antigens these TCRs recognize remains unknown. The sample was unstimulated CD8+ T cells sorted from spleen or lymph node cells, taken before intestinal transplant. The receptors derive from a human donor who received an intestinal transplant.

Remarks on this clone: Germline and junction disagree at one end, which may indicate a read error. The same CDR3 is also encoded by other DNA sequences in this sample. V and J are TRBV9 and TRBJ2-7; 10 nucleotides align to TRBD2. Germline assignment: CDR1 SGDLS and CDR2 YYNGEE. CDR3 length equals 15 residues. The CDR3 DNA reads TGTGCCAGCAGTGTAGGAACTAGCGGGAACTACGAGCAGTACTTC. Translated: CASSVGTSGNYEQYF.

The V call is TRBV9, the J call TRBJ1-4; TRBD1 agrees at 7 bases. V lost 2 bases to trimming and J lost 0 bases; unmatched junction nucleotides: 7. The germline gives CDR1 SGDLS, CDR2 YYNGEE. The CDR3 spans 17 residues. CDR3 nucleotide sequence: TGTGCCAGCAGCGTCGCGGGACAGCCTGCAACTAATGAAAAACTGTTTTTT. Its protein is CASSVAGQPATNEKLFF.

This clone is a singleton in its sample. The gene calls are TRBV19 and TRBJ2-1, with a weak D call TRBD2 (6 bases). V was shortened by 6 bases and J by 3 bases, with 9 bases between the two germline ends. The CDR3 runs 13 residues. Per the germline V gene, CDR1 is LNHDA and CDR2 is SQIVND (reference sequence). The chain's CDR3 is CASSGGVYNEQFF. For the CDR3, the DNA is TGTGCCAGTAGCGGAGGGGTCTACAATGAGCAGTTCTTC.

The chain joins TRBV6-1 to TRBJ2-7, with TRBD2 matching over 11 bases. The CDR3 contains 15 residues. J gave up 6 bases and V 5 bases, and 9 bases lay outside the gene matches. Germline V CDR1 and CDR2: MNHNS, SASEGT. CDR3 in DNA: TGTGCCAGCAGTTTATTAGCGGGAGGGCCCCTCGAGCAGTACTTC. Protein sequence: CASSLLAGGPLEQYF.

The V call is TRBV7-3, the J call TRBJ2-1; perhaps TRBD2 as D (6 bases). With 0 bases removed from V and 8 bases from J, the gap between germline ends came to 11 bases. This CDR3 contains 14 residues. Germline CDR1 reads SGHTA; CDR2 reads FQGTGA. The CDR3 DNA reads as TGTGCCAGCAGCTTAACGAGTGGGGACTATGAGCAGTTCTTC. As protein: CASSLTSGDYEQFF.

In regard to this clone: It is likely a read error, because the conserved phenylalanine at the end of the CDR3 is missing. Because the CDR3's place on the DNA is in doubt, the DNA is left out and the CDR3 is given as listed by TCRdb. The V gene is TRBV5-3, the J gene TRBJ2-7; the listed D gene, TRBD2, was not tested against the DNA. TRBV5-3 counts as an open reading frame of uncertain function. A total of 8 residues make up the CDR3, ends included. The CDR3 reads CARSPDLE.

The CDR3 loop is CASSPSGALNTEAFF. The CDR3 nucleotides read TGTGCCAGCAGCCCCTCAGGGGCTCTGAACACTGAAGCTTTCTTT. This chain links TRBV9 with TRBJ1-1, with a possible D match to TRBD1 (6 bases). CDR3 length: 15 amino acids. Germline-derived CDR1 and CDR2 are SGDLS and YYNGEE. V was clipped by 4 bases and J by 0 bases, with 13 bases between them.

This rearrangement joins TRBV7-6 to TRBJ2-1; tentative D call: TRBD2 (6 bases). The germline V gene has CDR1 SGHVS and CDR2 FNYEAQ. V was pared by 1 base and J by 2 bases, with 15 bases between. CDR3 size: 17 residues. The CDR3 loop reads CASSLVSGSGAYNEQFF. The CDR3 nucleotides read TGTGCCAGCAGCTTAGTGTCGGGGTCGGGGGCCTACAATGAGCAGTTCTTC.

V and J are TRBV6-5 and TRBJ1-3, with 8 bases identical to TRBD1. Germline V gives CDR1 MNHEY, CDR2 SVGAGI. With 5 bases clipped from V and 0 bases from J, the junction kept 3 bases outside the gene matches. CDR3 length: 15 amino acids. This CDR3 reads CASSQGAPSGNTIYF. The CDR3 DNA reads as TGTGCCAGCAGTCAGGGGGCCCCCTCTGGAAACACCATATATTTT.

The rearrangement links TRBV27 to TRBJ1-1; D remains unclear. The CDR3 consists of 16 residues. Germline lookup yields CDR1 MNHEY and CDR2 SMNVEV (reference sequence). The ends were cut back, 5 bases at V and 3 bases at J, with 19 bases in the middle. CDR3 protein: CASSRAGPRLDTEAFF. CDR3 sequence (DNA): TGTGCCAGCAGTCGAGCCGGGCCAAGGTTAGACACTGAAGCTTTCTTT.

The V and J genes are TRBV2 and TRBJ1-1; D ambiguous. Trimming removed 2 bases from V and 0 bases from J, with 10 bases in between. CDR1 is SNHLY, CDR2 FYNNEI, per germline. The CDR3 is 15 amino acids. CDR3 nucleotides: TGTGCCAGCAGTGAAACCCAGCCCATGAACACTGAAGCTTTCTTT. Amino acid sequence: CASSETQPMNTEAFF.

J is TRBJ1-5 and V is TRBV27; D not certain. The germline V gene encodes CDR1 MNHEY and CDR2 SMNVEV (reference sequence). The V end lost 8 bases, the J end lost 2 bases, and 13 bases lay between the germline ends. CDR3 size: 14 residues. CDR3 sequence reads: CASGSGLGNQPQHF. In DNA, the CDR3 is TGTGCCAGCGGCTCGGGGTTGGGCAATCAGCCCCAGCATTTT.

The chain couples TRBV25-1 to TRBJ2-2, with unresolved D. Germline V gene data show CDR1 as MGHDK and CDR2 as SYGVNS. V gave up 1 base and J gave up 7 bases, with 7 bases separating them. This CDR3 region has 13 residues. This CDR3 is CASSEFGDGELFF. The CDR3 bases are TGTGCCAGCAGTGAATTTGGGGACGGGGAGCTGTTTTTT.

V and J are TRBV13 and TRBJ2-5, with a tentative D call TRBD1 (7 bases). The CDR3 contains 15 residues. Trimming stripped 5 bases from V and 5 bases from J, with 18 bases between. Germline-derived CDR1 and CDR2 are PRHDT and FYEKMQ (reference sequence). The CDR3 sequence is CASSNRTGAGETQYF. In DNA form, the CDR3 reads TGTGCCAGCAGCAACCGAACAGGGGCGGGGGAGACCCAGTACTTC. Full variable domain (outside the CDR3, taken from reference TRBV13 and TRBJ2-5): AAGVIQSPRHLIKEKRETATLKCYPIPRHDTVYWYQQGPGQDPQFLISFYEKMQSDKGSIPDRFSAQQFSDYHSELNMSSLELGDSALYFCASSNRTGAGETQYFGPGTRLLVL.

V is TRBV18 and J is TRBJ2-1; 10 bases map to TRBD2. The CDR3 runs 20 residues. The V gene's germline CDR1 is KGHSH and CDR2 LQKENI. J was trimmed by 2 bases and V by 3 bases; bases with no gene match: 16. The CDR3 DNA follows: TGTGCCAGCTCACCCGACCGCCTTCTAGCGGGAGCCTCCACCTACAATGAGCAGTTCTTC. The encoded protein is CASSPDRLLAGASTYNEQFF. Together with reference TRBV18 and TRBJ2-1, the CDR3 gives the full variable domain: NAGVMQNPRHLVRRRGQEARLRCSPMKGHSHVYWYRQLPEEGLKFMVYLQKENIIDESGMPKERFSAEFPKEGPSILRIQQVVRGDSAAYFCASSPDRLLAGASTYNEQFFGPGTRLTVL.

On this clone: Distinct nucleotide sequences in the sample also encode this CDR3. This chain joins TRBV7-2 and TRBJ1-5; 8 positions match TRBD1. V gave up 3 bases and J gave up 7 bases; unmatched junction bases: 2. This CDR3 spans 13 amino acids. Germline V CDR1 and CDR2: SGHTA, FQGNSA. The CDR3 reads CASSLPGGQPQHF. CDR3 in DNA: TGTGCCAGCAGCTTGCCAGGGGGCCAGCCCCAGCATTTT.

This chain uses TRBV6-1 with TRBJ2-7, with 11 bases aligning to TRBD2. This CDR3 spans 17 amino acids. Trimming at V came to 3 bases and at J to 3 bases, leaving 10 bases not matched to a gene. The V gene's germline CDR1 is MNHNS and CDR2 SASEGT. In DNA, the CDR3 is TGTGCCAGCAGTGACCTAGTAGCGGGAGGGATGAACTACGAGCAGTACTTC. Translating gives CASSDLVAGGMNYEQYF.

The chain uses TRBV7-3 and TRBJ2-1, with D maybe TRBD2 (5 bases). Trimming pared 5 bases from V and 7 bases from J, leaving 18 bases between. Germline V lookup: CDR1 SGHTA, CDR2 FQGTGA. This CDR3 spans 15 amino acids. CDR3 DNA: TGTGCCAGCAGCGACCCTCTGGTTTCGGGGAATGAGCAGTTCTTC. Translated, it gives CASSDPLVSGNEQFF.

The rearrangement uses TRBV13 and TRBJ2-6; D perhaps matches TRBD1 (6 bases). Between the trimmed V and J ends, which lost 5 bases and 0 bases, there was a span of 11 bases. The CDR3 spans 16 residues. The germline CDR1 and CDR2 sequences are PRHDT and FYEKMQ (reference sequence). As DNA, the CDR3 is TGTGCCAGCAGCCCCGGGACACCCTCTGGGGCCAACGTCCTGACTTTC. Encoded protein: CASSPGTPSGANVLTF.

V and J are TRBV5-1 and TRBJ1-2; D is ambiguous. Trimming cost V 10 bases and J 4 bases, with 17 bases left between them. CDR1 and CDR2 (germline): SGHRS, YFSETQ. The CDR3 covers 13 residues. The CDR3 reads CARLGRRCYGYTF. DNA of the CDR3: TGCGCCCGCCTAGGACGTCGATGCTATGGCTACACCTTC.

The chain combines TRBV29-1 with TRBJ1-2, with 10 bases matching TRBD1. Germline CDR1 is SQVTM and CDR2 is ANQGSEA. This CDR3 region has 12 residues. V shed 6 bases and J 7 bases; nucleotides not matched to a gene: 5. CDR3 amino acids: CSVADRGGGYTF. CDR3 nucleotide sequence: TGCAGCGTCGCGGACAGGGGGGGTGGCTACACCTTC.

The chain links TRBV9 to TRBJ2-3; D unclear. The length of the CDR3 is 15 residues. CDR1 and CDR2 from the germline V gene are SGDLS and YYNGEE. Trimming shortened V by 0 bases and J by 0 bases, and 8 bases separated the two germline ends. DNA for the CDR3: TGTGCCAGCAGCGTAGATGGGGTAAGCACAGATACGCAGTATTTT. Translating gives CASSVDGVSTDTQYF.

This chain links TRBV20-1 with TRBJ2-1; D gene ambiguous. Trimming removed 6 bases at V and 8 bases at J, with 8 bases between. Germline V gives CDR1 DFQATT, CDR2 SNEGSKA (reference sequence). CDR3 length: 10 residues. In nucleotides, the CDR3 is TGCAGTGCCGGCCCCGATGAGCAGTTCTTC. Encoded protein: CSAGPDEQFF.

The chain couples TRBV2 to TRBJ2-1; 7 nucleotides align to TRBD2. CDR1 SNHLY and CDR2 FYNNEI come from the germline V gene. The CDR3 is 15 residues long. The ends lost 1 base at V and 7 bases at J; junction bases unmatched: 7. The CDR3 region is CASSEGGSGYNEQFF. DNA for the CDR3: TGTGCCAGCAGTGAAGGGGGTAGCGGGTATAATGAGCAGTTCTTC.

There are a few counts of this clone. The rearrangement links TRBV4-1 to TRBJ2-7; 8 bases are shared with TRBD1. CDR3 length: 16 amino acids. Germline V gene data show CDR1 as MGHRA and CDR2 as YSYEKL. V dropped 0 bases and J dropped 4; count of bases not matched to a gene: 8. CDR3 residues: CASSQEARQGMYEQYF. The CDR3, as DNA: TGCGCCAGCAGCCAAGAGGCGAGACAGGGGATGTACGAGCAGTACTTC.

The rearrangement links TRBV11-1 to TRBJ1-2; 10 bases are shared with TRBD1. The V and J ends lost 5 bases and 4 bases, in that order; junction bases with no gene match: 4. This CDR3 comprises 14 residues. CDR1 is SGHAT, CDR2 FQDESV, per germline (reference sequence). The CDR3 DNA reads TGTGCCAGCAGCACCCGGGACAGGGGCTATGGCTACACCTTC. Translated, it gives CASSTRDRGYGYTF.

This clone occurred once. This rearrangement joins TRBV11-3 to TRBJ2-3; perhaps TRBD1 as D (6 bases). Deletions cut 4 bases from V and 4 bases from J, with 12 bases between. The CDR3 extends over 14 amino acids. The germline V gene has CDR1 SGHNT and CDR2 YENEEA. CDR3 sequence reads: CASSSRTGPDTQYF. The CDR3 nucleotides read TGTGCCAGCAGCTCTCGAACAGGGCCAGATACGCAGTATTTT.